These 32 T cell receptor beta chains were sequenced from one sample in a study of vaccination effects on CD4 cells after COVID-19. Antigen-specific CD4+ T cells were expanded (with viral peptide pools) by the ViraFEST assay ahead of sequencing. An approximately ten-day culture period preceded the isolation of CD4+ T cells. The participants, recipients of two vaccine doses, got either BNT162b2 or mRNA-1273. Profiled with immunoSEQ multiplex PCR; TCRdb holds only in-frame clones, not every one. The table includes 20,000 to 30,000 clones, 69% detected once. Their antigen targets remain unknown. The starting material was CD4+ T cells from PBMCs cultured with SARS-CoV-2 spike peptides, obtained after COVID-19 vaccination. These receptors were obtained from a human donor who received a COVID-19 vaccine.

V is TRBV4-2 and J is TRBJ1-2; D ambiguous. The germline V gene encodes CDR1 LGHNA and CDR2 YNFKEQ. CDR3 length: 16 amino acids. The germline V and J ends were trimmed by 7 bases and 4 bases, with 22 bases remaining between them. The CDR3 protein is CASTPNQDWTVYGYTF. The CDR3 bases are TGTGCCAGCACCCCAAACCAAGATTGGACGGTCTATGGCTACACCTTC.

This clone was picked up a small number of times. The genes are TRBV2 and TRBJ1-1; D not resolved. V was trimmed by 5 bases and J by 5 bases, leaving 15 bases between them. CDR1 is SNHLY and CDR2 is FYNNEI in the germline V gene. The CDR3 consists of 14 residues. CDR3 sequence: CASSLAQSRTEAFF. The DNA for the CDR3 is TGTGCCAGCAGTCTGGCACAGTCCAGAACTGAAGCTTTCTTT.

The chain couples TRBV20-1 to TRBJ2-3, with D maybe TRBD2 (6 bases). CDR3 size: 15 residues. The V end lost 3 bases, the J end lost 2 bases, and 15 bases lay between the germline ends. Germline assignment: CDR1 DFQATT and CDR2 SNEGSKA (reference sequence). The CDR3 sequence: CSASAAGTLTDTQYF. The CDR3, as DNA: TGCAGTGCTAGTGCCGCGGGGACTCTCACAGATACGCAGTATTTT.

This clone was counted a few times. In nucleotides, the CDR3 is TGCGCCAGCAGCTTGCGTCCGTCCGACGAGCAGTACTTC. It encodes CASSLRPSDEQYF. This rearrangement joins TRBV5-1 to TRBJ2-7; no clear D. Trimming cost V 1 base and J 5 bases, with 10 bases left between them. The CDR3 has 13 residues. Germline CDR1 and CDR2: SGHRS and YFSETQ.

The chain recombines TRBV7-7 with TRBJ1-4; D is possibly TRBD1 (5 bases). The CDR3 length is 15 residues. Per germline, CDR1 SSHAT and CDR2 FNYEAQ (reference sequence). V lost 5 bases and J 5 bases, leaving 15 bases between the germline ends. CDR3 loop: CASSPTGRANEKLFF. As DNA, the CDR3 is TGTGCCAGCAGCCCGACGGGACGGGCAAATGAAAAACTGTTTTTT.

The chain has TRBV12-5 and TRBJ1-4; TRBD1 agrees at 8 bases. CDR3 length equals 17 residues. J lost 3 bases, V lost 1 base, and 7 bases had no gene match. Germline CDR1 reads LGHNT; CDR2 reads FRNRAP. The DNA of the CDR3 is TGTGCTAGTGGTTTGGGGTACACAGGGGGAGCTAATGAAAAACTGTTTTTT. Protein product: CASGLGYTGGANEKLFF.

In this sample, this clone turned up once. V usage is TRBV6-2 or TRBV6-3 and J usage is TRBJ2-3; 9 bases agree with TRBD2. The length of the CDR3 is 15 residues. Germline V gene sequence: CDR1 MNHEY, CDR2 SVGEGT. The V and J ends lost 6 bases and 0 bases, in that order; junction bases with no gene match: 4. This chain's CDR3 is CASSPSGISTDTQYF. The CDR3 DNA reads as TGTGCCAGCAGCCCTAGCGGGATCAGCACAGATACGCAGTATTTT.

This clone has just one count. The J gene is TRBJ2-7, the V gene TRBV18; 10 nucleotides align to TRBD1. Trimming took 2 bases from V and 7 from J; bases not matched to a gene: 8. Germline-derived CDR1 and CDR2 are KGHSH and LQKENI. The CDR3 contains 15 residues. CDR3 in amino acids: CASSPTGTGAREQYF. Written as DNA, the CDR3 is TGTGCCAGCTCACCAACCGGGACAGGGGCCAGGGAGCAGTACTTC.

J is TRBJ2-5 and V is TRBV10-3; 9 nucleotides align to TRBD2. This CDR3 has 14 amino acids. The V gene end was trimmed by 10 bases and the J gene end by 5 bases; junction bases not matched to a gene: 11. Germline V CDR1 and CDR2: ENHRY, SYGVKD. CDR3 loop: CATSWREGGETQYF. The CDR3 nucleotides are TGTGCCACATCGTGGCGGGAGGGCGGGGAGACCCAGTACTTC.

The chain joins TRBV2 to TRBJ2-1, with TRBD2 identical over 8 bases. The CDR3 contains 14 residues. The germline V gene has CDR1 SNHLY and CDR2 FYNNEI. With V trimmed by 7 bases and J by 0 bases, 2 bases remained unmatched. CDR3 bases: TGTGCCAGCAAAGGGACTAGCTCCTACAATGAGCAGTTCTTC. As protein: CASKGTSSYNEQFF.

The chain has TRBV18 and TRBJ2-5, with a tentative D call TRBD1 (6 bases). The CDR3 loop spans 12 amino acids. Germline values: CDR1 KGHSH, CDR2 LQKENI. Between the trimmed V and J ends, which lost 2 bases and 5 bases, there was a span of 6 bases. CDR3 nucleotides: TGTGCCAGCTCACCAAGGGGGGAGACCCAGTACTTC. It specifies CASSPRGETQYF.

The chain carries TRBV10-3 and TRBJ2-1; 9 nucleotides line up with TRBD2. Germline loops: CDR1 ENHRY, CDR2 SYGVKD. The CDR3 loop spans 18 amino acids. V lost 4 bases to trimming and J lost 8 bases; unmatched junction nucleotides: 18. Here the CDR3 DNA reads TGTGCCATCAGTGGTCATACCCGTCTAGCGGGAACGCTAGATGAGCAGTTCTTC. It translates to CAISGHTRLAGTLDEQFF.

The chain is built from TRBV9 and TRBJ1-2, with 7 bases lining up with TRBD1. Trimming at V came to 4 bases and at J to 6 bases, leaving 18 bases not matched to a gene. This CDR3 contains 17 residues. The germline CDR1 and CDR2 sequences are SGDLS and YYNGEE. CDR3 sequence (DNA): TGTGCCAGCAGCCCGGCGATCCGGACAGGTTCTTACGATGGCTACACCTTC. Translating gives CASSPAIRTGSYDGYTF.

J is TRBJ1-1 and V is TRBV5-6; D is uncertain. This CDR3 contains 12 residues. Germline V gives CDR1 SGHDT, CDR2 YYEEEE. V shed 0 bases and J shed 9 bases, with 9 bases lying between them. DNA of the CDR3: TGTGCCAGCAGCTTGGTGCGAAACCAAGCTTTCTTT. Protein sequence: CASSLVRNQAFF. The whole variable domain, filled in from reference TRBV5-6 and TRBJ1-1, reads DAGVTQSPTHLIKTRGQQVTLRCSPKSGHDTVSWYQQALGQGPQFIFQYYEEEERQRGNFPDRFSGHQFPNYSSELNVNALLLGDSALYLCASSLVRNQAFFGQGTRLTVV.

The chain recombines TRBV7-9 with TRBJ2-1, with 9 bases that match TRBD2. This CDR3 comprises 16 residues. V shed 5 bases, J shed 5 bases, and the junction held 10 bases outside the gene matches. Germline CDR1 is SEHNR and CDR2 is FQNEAQ (reference sequence). The CDR3 sequence is CASSPILAGMNNEQFF. CDR3 nucleotide sequence: TGTGCCAGCAGCCCAATTCTAGCGGGAATGAACAATGAGCAGTTCTTC.

The V call is TRBV6-1, the J call TRBJ1-3; D not resolved. The V end was cut by 2 bases, the J end by 4 bases, with 12 bases between. The CDR3 consists of 15 residues. Germline V gene sequence: CDR1 MNHNS, CDR2 SASEGT. Written as DNA, the CDR3 is TGTGCCAGCAGTGAATCGTTAGCAGCCGGAAACACCATATATTTT. Translation: CASSESLAAGNTIYF.

The DNA of the CDR3 is TGTGCCAGCAGCTTAGCTACTAGCGGGAGCTCCTACGAGCAGTACTTC. It codes for CASSLATSGSSYEQYF. V and J are TRBV11-1 and TRBJ2-7, with 11 bases fitting TRBD2. The CDR3 runs to 16 residues. J was trimmed by 0 bases and V by 0 bases; bases with no gene match: 1. Germline V lookup: CDR1 SGHAT, CDR2 FQDESV (reference sequence).

J is TRBJ2-3 and V is TRBV18; D is uncertain. The CDR3 has 14 residues. Germline V lookup: CDR1 KGHSH, CDR2 LQKENI. The ends were cut back, 3 bases at V and 1 base at J, with 8 bases in the middle. CDR3 DNA: TGTGCCAGCTCACCGCCGGTCCGCACAGATACGCAGTATTTT. Its protein product is CASSPPVRTDTQYF. Drawing the rest from reference TRBV18 and TRBJ2-3, the complete variable domain is NAGVMQNPRHLVRRRGQEARLRCSPMKGHSHVYWYRQLPEEGLKFMVYLQKENIIDESGMPKERFSAEFPKEGPSILRIQQVVRGDSAAYFCASSPPVRTDTQYFGPGTRLTVL.

The sample holds one count of this clone. This chain uses TRBV6-1 with TRBJ2-3, with D unclear. The V gene lost 3 bases and the J gene lost 8 bases, with 12 bases spanning the gap. Looked up from germline, CDR1 is MNHNS and CDR2 is SASEGT. CDR3 length: 13 residues. The DNA of the CDR3 is TGTGCCAGCAGTGAGACTTACCGGAGTACGCAGTATTTT. Its protein product is CASSETYRSTQYF.

The chain joins TRBV3-1 (or the pseudogene TRBV3-2) to TRBJ1-6, with D perhaps TRBD1 (5 bases). Germline V gene data show CDR1 as LGHDT and CDR2 as YNNKEL (reference sequence). The CDR3 consists of 14 residues. V was trimmed by 4 bases and J by 5 bases, leaving 9 bases between them. The CDR3 is CASSLTENNSPLHF. The CDR3 region has the DNA TGTGCCAGCAGCCTGACAGAGAATAATTCACCCCTCCACTTT.

This clone was picked up a small number of times. The CDR3 DNA reads as TGTGCCAGCAGCGTCGACAGGGGAAACGAAAAACTGTTTTTT. Translation gives CASSVDRGNEKLFF. The chain employs TRBV9 and TRBJ1-4, with 8 bases aligning to TRBD1. J gave up 8 bases and V 2 bases, and 5 bases lay outside the gene matches. The length of the CDR3 is 14 residues. The germline V gene has CDR1 SGDLS and CDR2 YYNGEE.

This chain links TRBV5-6 with TRBJ1-4; tentative D call: TRBD1 (6 bases). Germline V CDR1 and CDR2: SGHDT, YYEEEE. The CDR3 loop spans 17 amino acids. Trimming pared 6 bases from V and 0 bases from J, leaving 18 bases between. The CDR3: CASKGRGPFATNEKLFF. The DNA of the CDR3 is TGTGCCAGCAAGGGCAGGGGACCCTTCGCAACTAATGAAAAACTGTTTTTT.

This chain connects TRBV5-1 to TRBJ1-3; possible D gene TRBD1, 5 bases. The CDR3 is 14 residues long. The germline gives CDR1 SGHRS, CDR2 YFSETQ. Trimming took 5 bases from V and 4 from J, leaving 13 bases between them. CDR3 residues: CASRETASGNTIYF. CDR3 nucleotide sequence: TGCGCCAGCAGGGAGACAGCGTCCGGAAACACCATATATTTT.

The V and J genes are TRBV19 and TRBJ1-6; maybe TRBD1 (5 bases). The CDR3 contains 14 residues. V dropped 1 base and J dropped 7 bases, with 8 bases sitting between them. CDR1 is LNHDA and CDR2 is SQIVND in the germline V gene (reference sequence). CDR3 nucleotide sequence: TGTGCCAGTAGTATAGGACAGCAAAATTCACCCCTCCACTTT. This encodes CASSIGQQNSPLHF.

The V and J genes are TRBV12-3 or TRBV12-4 and TRBJ2-3; D is perhaps TRBD1 (6 bases). This CDR3 comprises 13 residues. The V end was cut by 7 bases, the J end by 4 bases, with 12 bases between. As DNA, the CDR3 is TGTGCCAGCACAGGGGATGGCCCAGATACGCAGTATTTT. Amino acids: CASTGDGPDTQYF.

The chain's CDR3 is CASSVRRGVSNQPQHF. In DNA, the CDR3 is TGTGCCAGCAGTGTCCGCAGGGGAGTTAGCAATCAGCCCCAGCATTTT. The chain uses TRBV6-1 and TRBJ1-5, with D perhaps TRBD1 (6 bases). The V and J ends lost 4 bases and 0 bases respectively, with 13 bases between them. The germline gives CDR1 MNHNS, CDR2 SASEGT. The CDR3 loop spans 16 amino acids.

The chain links TRBV7-9 to TRBJ2-3; possible D gene TRBD1, 6 bases. CDR1 is SEHNR, CDR2 FQNEAQ, per germline (reference sequence). The CDR3 is 15 amino acids. Deletions cut 5 bases from V and 3 bases from J, with 15 bases between. In DNA form, the CDR3 reads TGTGCCAGCAGCCCACCAGGGGTTTCGACAGATACGCAGTATTTT. Its translation: CASSPPGVSTDTQYF.

In DNA, the CDR3 is TGCGCCAGCAGACCCACGTGGGCCCAAGAGACCCAGTACTTC. It translates to CASRPTWAQETQYF. The chain is built from TRBV5-1 and TRBJ2-5; the D is unclear. V was cut by 5 bases and J by 1 base, with 12 bases left in between. This CDR3 has 14 amino acids. Per the germline V gene, CDR1 is SGHRS and CDR2 is YFSETQ.

V usage is TRBV29-1 and J usage is TRBJ2-3; 8 bases are shared with TRBD2. Germline values: CDR1 SQVTM, CDR2 ANQGSEA. The junction had 10 bases not matched to a gene; V was cut back by 5 bases and J by 3 bases. This CDR3 has 15 amino acids. The CDR3 loop is CSVPSGGARTDTQYF. The DNA of the CDR3 is TGCAGCGTTCCGTCGGGGGGGGCGAGAACAGATACGCAGTATTTT.

The V call is TRBV3-1 (or the pseudogene TRBV3-2), the J call TRBJ2-7; D gene ambiguous. The germline CDR1 and CDR2 sequences are LGHDT and YNNKEL (reference sequence). The CDR3 runs 16 residues. V was pared by 1 base and J by 4 bases, with 17 bases between. The CDR3 sequence: CASSQGLIRGEYEQYF. DNA for the CDR3: TGTGCCAGCAGCCAAGGTCTAATTCGAGGCGAATACGAGCAGTACTTC.

V is TRBV19 and J is TRBJ1-5; unclear D gene. The CDR3 contains 16 residues. In germline, CDR1 is LNHDA, CDR2 SQIVND (reference sequence). Trimming removed 6 bases at V and 5 bases at J, with 20 bases between. CDR3 nucleotide sequence: TGTGCCAGTAGACCCGGGTCAAGGCCCTTGTATCAGCCCCAGCATTTT. Translation: CASRPGSRPLYQPQHF.

This clone was observed a few times. This rearrangement joins TRBV7-9 to TRBJ2-7; D is perhaps TRBD1 (6 bases). The CDR3 length is 13 residues. V gave up 5 bases and J gave up 2 bases, with 10 bases separating them. CDR1 is SEHNR, CDR2 FQNEAQ, per germline (reference sequence). The CDR3 DNA follows: TGTGCCAGCAGCCGCCCAGGGGCCTACGAGCAGTACTTC. Amino acid sequence: CASSRPGAYEQYF.